The sample holds a few counts of the clone carrying this TCR beta chain. Primed by a sample-barcoded 5' primer and a J-beta primer mix, a second PCR proceeded for about 7 to 12 cycles. TCRdb processed the 5' RACE reads anew with MiXCR; each CDR3 protein has one entry. The table shows roughly 2 million distinct CDR3 sequences, with around half occurring only once. The sample comes from a study of blood T cells in healthy people across ages. V trimming: 2 bases; J trimming: 4 bases; junction bases outside the gene matches: 11. Germline V gene sequence: CDR1 SGHKS, CDR2 YYEKEE (reference sequence). CDR3 length equals 17 residues.

The rearrangement joins TRBV5-5 to TRBJ2-3; 9 bases are shared with TRBD2. The origin of this receptor is a middle-aged woman in good health. The sample was blood. CDR3 DNA: TGTGCCAGCAGCTTCTGGGCCGCGGGGGGGGATCCAGATACGCAGTATTTT. It encodes CASSFWAAGGDPDTQYF.